This T cell receptor beta chain emerged from a study of blood T cells in healthy people across ages. Regarding the study as a whole: Fewer expanded clones and more diversity marked long-lived versus aged donors.

Ten milliliters of peripheral blood were drawn from each donor into EDTA-treated tubes. Worth noting for this clonotype: Its antigen is undetermined.

V lost 4 bases, J lost 1 base, and 8 bases lay in between. The CDR3 totals 13 residues. A sample-barcoded 5' primer and a J-beta primer mix were used in a second PCR of roughly 6 to 11 cycles. Using its own MiXCR run on the 5' RACE reads, TCRdb lists one record per CDR3 protein. The sample lists around 940,000 distinct CDR3 sequences; roughly 47% were seen once. The chain combines TRBV12-3 or TRBV12-4 with TRBJ2-7, with a possible D match to TRBD1 (5 bases). Sequencing was performed on blood. The clonotype was recovered from a woman aged 55-70 years in good health. In nucleotides, the CDR3 is TGTGCCAGCAGTTGGGGCGATTCCTACGAGCAGTACTTC. Amino acids: CASSWGDSYEQYF.